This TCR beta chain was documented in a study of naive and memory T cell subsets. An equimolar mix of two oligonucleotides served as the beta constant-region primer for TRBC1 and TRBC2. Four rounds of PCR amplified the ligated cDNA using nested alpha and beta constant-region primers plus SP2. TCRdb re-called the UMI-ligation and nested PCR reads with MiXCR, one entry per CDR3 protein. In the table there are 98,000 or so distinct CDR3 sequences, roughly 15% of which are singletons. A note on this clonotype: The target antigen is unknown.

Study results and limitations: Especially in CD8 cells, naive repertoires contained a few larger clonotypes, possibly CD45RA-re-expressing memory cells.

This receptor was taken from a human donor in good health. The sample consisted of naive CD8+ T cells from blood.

CDR3 in DNA: TGCGCCAGCAGCCAAGATGTGACTAGCGGGAAGTCAGATACGCAGTATTTT. This gives the protein CASSQDVTSGKSDTQYF. The V and J genes are TRBV4-3 and TRBJ2-3; 11 bases are a match to TRBD2. This CDR3 has 17 residues. Germline CDR1 and CDR2: LGHNA and YSLEER. J lost 4 bases, V lost 0 bases, and 6 bases had no gene match.